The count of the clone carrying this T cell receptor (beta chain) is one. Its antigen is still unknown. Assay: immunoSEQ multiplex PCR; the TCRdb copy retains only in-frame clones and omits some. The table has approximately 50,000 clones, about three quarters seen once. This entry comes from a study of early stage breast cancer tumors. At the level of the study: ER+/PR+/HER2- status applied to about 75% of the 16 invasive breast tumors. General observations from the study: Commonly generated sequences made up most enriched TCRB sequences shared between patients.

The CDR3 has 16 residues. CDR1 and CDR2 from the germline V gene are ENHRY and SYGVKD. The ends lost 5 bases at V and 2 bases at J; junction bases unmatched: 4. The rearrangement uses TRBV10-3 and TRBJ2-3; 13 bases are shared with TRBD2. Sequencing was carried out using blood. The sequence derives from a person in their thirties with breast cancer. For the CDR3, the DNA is TGTGCCATCAGTTTGGGACTAGCGGGAACCACAGATACGCAGTATTTT. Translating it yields CAISLGLAGTTDTQYF.